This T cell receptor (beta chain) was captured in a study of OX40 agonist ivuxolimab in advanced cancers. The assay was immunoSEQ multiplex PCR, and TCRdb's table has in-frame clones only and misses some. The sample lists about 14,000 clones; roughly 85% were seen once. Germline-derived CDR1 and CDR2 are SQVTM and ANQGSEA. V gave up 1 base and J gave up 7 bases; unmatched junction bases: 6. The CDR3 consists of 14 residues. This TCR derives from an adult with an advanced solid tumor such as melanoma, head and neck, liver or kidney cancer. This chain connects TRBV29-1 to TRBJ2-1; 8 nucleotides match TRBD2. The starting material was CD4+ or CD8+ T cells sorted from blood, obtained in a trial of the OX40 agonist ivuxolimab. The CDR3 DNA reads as TGCAGCGTTGAAGCACTAGCGGTTACTAATGAGCAGTTCTTC. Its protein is CSVEALAVTNEQFF.